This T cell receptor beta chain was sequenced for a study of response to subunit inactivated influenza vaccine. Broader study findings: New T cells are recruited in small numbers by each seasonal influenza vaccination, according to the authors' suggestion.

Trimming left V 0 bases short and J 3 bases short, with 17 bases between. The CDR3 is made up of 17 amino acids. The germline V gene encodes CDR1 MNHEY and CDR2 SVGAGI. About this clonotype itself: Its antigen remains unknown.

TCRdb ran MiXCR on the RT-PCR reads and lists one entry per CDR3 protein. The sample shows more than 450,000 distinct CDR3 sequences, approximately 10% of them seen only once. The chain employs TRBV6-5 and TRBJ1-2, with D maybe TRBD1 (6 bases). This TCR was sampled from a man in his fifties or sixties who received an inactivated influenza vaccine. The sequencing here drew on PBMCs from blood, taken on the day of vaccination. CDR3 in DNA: TGTGCCAGCAGTTACTCGGTCAGGGGAGGGGTGGACTATGGCTACACCTTC. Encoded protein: CASSYSVRGGVDYGYTF.